The 27 T cell receptor beta chains below were found in one sample sequenced in a study of blood T cell repertoires in COVID-19. Measured with immunoSEQ multiplex PCR; TCRdb has only the in-frame clones, and not every one. The sample includes around 61,000 clones, roughly 87% seen only once; the top ten take roughly 45%. The source material was peripheral blood. These receptors were taken from an older woman with COVID-19, enrolled during active disease.

The V and J genes are TRBV27 and TRBJ1-5; 8 bases map to TRBD1. V dropped 2 bases and J dropped 5; count of bases not matched to a gene: 2. Germline V gene sequence: CDR1 MNHEY, CDR2 SMNVEV (reference sequence). The CDR3 totals 14 residues. The CDR3 reads CASSLQGAHQPQHF. CDR3 coding DNA: TGTGCCAGCAGTTTACAGGGGGCCCATCAGCCCCAGCATTTT.

The V gene is TRBV19, the J gene TRBJ2-1; 8 bases are a match to TRBD2. Germline loops: CDR1 LNHDA, CDR2 SQIVND (reference sequence). V gave up 5 bases and J gave up 2 bases; unmatched junction bases: 5. The CDR3 length is 15 residues. The CDR3 coding sequence is TGTGCCAGTAGTTTCACTAGCGGAGCCTACAATGAGCAGTTCTTC. It encodes CASSFTSGAYNEQFF.

About this clone: The sample carries other DNA sequences with the same CDR3. This chain connects TRBV7-2 to TRBJ2-3; 9 bases are a match to TRBD2. The CDR3 totals 16 residues. Trimming cost V 6 bases and J 5 bases; bases outside gene matches: 12. Germline loops: CDR1 SGHTA, CDR2 FQGNSA. This CDR3 reads CASSKARGGRGDTQYF. In DNA, the CDR3 is TGTGCCAGCAGTAAGGCGCGGGGGGGCCGTGGAGATACGCAGTATTTT.

This sequence joins TRBV7-9 and TRBJ1-1, with D perhaps matching TRBD1 (5 bases). Germline CDR1 SEHNR, CDR2 FQNEAQ (reference sequence). Deletions cut 2 bases from V and 5 bases from J, with 18 bases between. This CDR3 has 16 residues. CDR3 sequence: CASSLHQRGFRTEAFF. The CDR3 region has the DNA TGTGCCAGCAGCTTACACCAAAGGGGTTTTAGGACTGAAGCTTTCTTT.

This chain uses TRBV12-3 or TRBV12-4 with TRBJ2-1; a weak D match, TRBD2 (5 bases). CDR3 length: 13 residues. V lost 9 bases and J 10 bases, leaving 19 bases between the germline ends. The CDR3, as DNA: TGTGCCAGTTCCCCCGGGAACGTAGGGGAGCAGTTCTTC. Its translation is CASSPGNVGEQFF.

This chain uses TRBV6-5 with TRBJ2-3; weak D call: TRBD1 (6 bases). The germline CDR1 and CDR2 sequences are MNHEY and SVGAGI. This CDR3 is built from 14 residues. V dropped 7 bases and J dropped 6 bases, with 17 bases sitting between them. DNA for the CDR3: TGTGCCAGCAAATTGACAGGCGCCGGGGATACGCAGTATTTT. It codes for CASKLTGAGDTQYF.

The V gene is TRBV9, the J gene TRBJ2-7; D is undetermined. The germline V and J ends were trimmed by 4 bases and 4 bases, with 12 bases remaining between them. This CDR3 contains 13 residues. Germline assignment: CDR1 SGDLS and CDR2 YYNGEE. The CDR3 DNA is TGTGCCAGCAGCTTTGGGCCCAAATACGAGCAGTACTTC. Protein sequence: CASSFGPKYEQYF.

This chain uses TRBV30 with TRBJ1-1; 7 nucleotides line up with TRBD1. Trimming cost V 8 bases and J 0 bases; bases outside gene matches: 12. The CDR3 sequence is 15 residues long. The germline V gene has CDR1 GTSNPN and CDR2 SVGIG (reference sequence). CDR3 residues: CAAVRGWGLNTEAFF. The CDR3 DNA follows: TGTGCCGCTGTCAGGGGGTGGGGGCTGAACACTGAAGCTTTCTTT.

This chain joins TRBV10-1 and TRBJ2-2, with 8 bases identical to TRBD2. Germline CDR1 and CDR2: WNHNN and SYGVQD (reference sequence). The CDR3 has 14 residues. The ends lost 6 bases at V and 6 bases at J; junction bases unmatched: 6. The CDR3 reads CASRPGLAAGELFF. The CDR3 region has the DNA TGCGCCAGCAGACCCGGACTAGCCGCCGGGGAGCTGTTTTTT.

The gene calls are TRBV7-9 and TRBJ1-1; 8 positions match TRBD1. Germline V gives CDR1 SEHNR, CDR2 FQNEAQ (reference sequence). The CDR3 totals 15 residues. V shed 5 bases and J 5 bases; nucleotides not matched to a gene: 10. CDR3 coding DNA: TGTGCCAGCAGCCCGCAGCAGGGGGCGCGGACTGAAGCTTTCTTT. This codes for CASSPQQGARTEAFF.

J is TRBJ2-7 and V is TRBV4-3; TRBD2 matches 10 bases. CDR3 length: 18 residues. Germline V gene sequence: CDR1 LGHNA, CDR2 YSLEER. With 2 bases clipped from V and 3 bases from J, the junction kept 13 bases outside the gene matches. The CDR3 nucleotides are TGCGCCAGCAGCCAACGGCTAAGCACTAGCGGGATAGTCTACGAGCAGTACTTC. It yields the protein CASSQRLSTSGIVYEQYF.

This chain links TRBV28 with TRBJ2-5; 7 nucleotides agree with TRBD2. Trimming took 3 bases from V and 5 from J; bases not matched to a gene: 6. The CDR3 sequence is 14 residues long. Germline-derived CDR1 and CDR2 are MDHEN and SYDVKM. The chain's CDR3 is CASSFGGSGETQYF. CDR3 bases: TGTGCCAGCAGTTTCGGCGGGAGTGGTGAGACCCAGTACTTC.

This chain uses TRBV7-2 with TRBJ2-3; TRBD2 matches 13 bases. Germline CDR1 reads SGHTA; CDR2 reads FQGNSA. Losses at the gene ends were 5 bases for V and 6 bases for J; bases not matched to a gene: 11. This CDR3 has 17 amino acids. In DNA, the CDR3 is TGTGCCAGCAGCCCAAGACTAGCGGGGGGTCAAGGGGATACGCAGTATTTT. This translates into CASSPRLAGGQGDTQYF.

The chain is built from TRBV19 and TRBJ1-1; D remains unclear. The V end was cut by 6 bases, the J end by 1 base, with 9 bases between. Germline-derived CDR1 and CDR2 are LNHDA and SQIVND (reference sequence). The CDR3 spans 13 residues. Here the CDR3 reads CASSSVGNTEAFF. In nucleotides, the CDR3 is TGTGCCAGTAGCAGTGTTGGGAACACTGAAGCTTTCTTT. The variable domain in full, completed from reference TRBV19 and TRBJ1-1, reads DGGITQSPKYLFRKEGQNVTLSCEQNLNHDAMYWYRQDPGQGLRLIYYSQIVNDFQKGDIAEGYSVSREKKESFPLTVTSAQKNPTAFYLCASSSVGNTEAFFGQGTRLTVV.

In its sample, this clone was seen a few times. Here the CDR3 DNA reads TGTGCCAGCACAGGCCTCCGCACAGATACGCAGTATTTT. This gives the protein CASTGLRTDTQYF. The chain links TRBV6-5 to TRBJ2-3; no definite D call. CDR3 length equals 13 residues. The germline V gene encodes CDR1 MNHEY and CDR2 SVGAGI. V lost 7 bases and J 1 base, leaving 9 bases between the germline ends.

The rearrangement joins TRBV7-9 to TRBJ2-7, with 11 bases identical to TRBD2. From germline, CDR1 is SEHNR and CDR2 FQNEAQ (reference sequence). This CDR3 spans 18 amino acids. The V segment lost 5 bases and the J segment 2 bases; nucleotides outside the gene matches: 14. The CDR3 coding sequence is TGTGCCAGCAGCCGGACAGAACTAGCGGGAGTTCCCCCCTACGAGCAGTACTTC. It translates to CASSRTELAGVPPYEQYF.

The chain combines TRBV6-2 or TRBV6-3 with TRBJ1-2; D is ambiguous. This CDR3 is built from 11 residues. Trimming left V 6 bases short and J 7 bases short, with 9 bases between. Germline values: CDR1 MNHEY, CDR2 SVGEGT. CDR3 protein: CASSRGFGYTF. CDR3 DNA sequence: TGTGCCAGCAGCAGAGGATTTGGCTACACCTTC.

The J gene is TRBJ1-2, the V gene TRBV10-3; D gene ambiguous. Germline lookup yields CDR1 ENHRY and CDR2 SYGVKD. V was trimmed by 0 bases and J by 8 bases, leaving 10 bases between them. CDR3 length equals 13 residues. Written as DNA, the CDR3 is TGTGCCATCAGTGAGTCCCTAGGAAGGGGCTACACCTTC. This sequence encodes CAISESLGRGYTF.

The chain couples TRBV27 to TRBJ2-2, with 10 bases matching TRBD2. This CDR3 is 15 amino acids long. Unmatched junction bases numbered 6, after V lost 5 bases and J lost 6 bases. CDR1 is MNHEY, CDR2 SMNVEV, per germline (reference sequence). The CDR3 DNA reads TGTGCCAGCAGTACCCTAGCGGGGGTTGCCGGGGAGCTGTTTTTT. Its translation is CASSTLAGVAGELFF.

J is TRBJ2-3 and V is TRBV6-6; TRBD2 matches 15 bases. Germline loops: CDR1 MNHNY, CDR2 SVGAGI (reference sequence). This CDR3 spans 19 amino acids. V gave up 6 bases and J gave up 0 bases; unmatched junction bases: 10. The CDR3 sequence: CASSYQGLAGGTSTDTQYF. In DNA, the CDR3 is TGTGCCAGCAGCTATCAGGGACTAGCGGGGGGTACCAGCACAGATACGCAGTATTTT.

This clone was found a few times. V is TRBV11-2 and J is TRBJ1-4; D is unclear. The germline V and J ends were trimmed by 3 bases and 4 bases, with 9 bases remaining between them. Germline CDR1 and CDR2: SGHAT and FQNNGV. CDR3 length: 14 amino acids. The CDR3 here is CASSFNPDNEKLFF. CDR3 DNA sequence: TGTGCCAGCAGCTTTAACCCAGATAATGAAAAACTGTTTTTT.

This clone was recorded at least ten times. The chain links TRBV7-8 to TRBJ2-1; a weak D match, TRBD1 (5 bases). Trimming took off 6 bases at V and 8 bases at J, with 14 bases between the two ends. Germline assignment: CDR1 SGHVS and CDR2 FQNEAQ. The CDR3 spans 13 residues. The CDR3 nucleotides read TGTGCCAGCAGGGCCTCCTGGGGCTATGAGCAGTTCTTC. Encoded protein: CASRASWGYEQFF. Full variable domain (rest looked up from reference TRBV7-8 and TRBJ2-1): GAGVSQSPRYKVAKRGQDVALRCDPISGHVSLFWYQQALGQGPEFLTYFQNEAQLDKSGLPSDRFFAERPEGSVSTLKIQRTQQEDSAVYLCASRASWGYEQFFGPGTRLTVL.

This clone was detected a few times. The V and J genes are TRBV7-2 and TRBJ2-3, with D possibly TRBD2 on 7 matching bases. Per germline, CDR1 SGHTA and CDR2 FQGNSA. Trimming shortened V by 0 bases and J by 0 bases, and 13 bases separated the two germline ends. The CDR3 totals 17 residues. CDR3 in DNA: TGTGCCAGCAGCTTAGCGCGGGCGGGGGCTAGCACAGATACGCAGTATTTT. Its protein is CASSLARAGASTDTQYF.

The rearrangement joins TRBV11-3 to TRBJ2-2; a possible D gene is TRBD1 (5 bases). The CDR3 consists of 15 residues. CDR1 SGHNT and CDR2 YENEEA come from the germline V gene. V lost 2 bases, J lost 1 base, and 8 bases lay in between. The CDR3 coding sequence is TGTGCCAGCAGCTTATCCGACAGGAACACCGGGGAGCTGTTTTTT. Translating it yields CASSLSDRNTGELFF.

This chain links TRBV5-1 with TRBJ2-6; possible D gene TRBD1, 6 bases. The V gene's germline CDR1 is SGHRS and CDR2 YFSETQ. The CDR3 has 15 amino acids. Trimming took 2 bases from V and 0 from J, leaving 6 bases between them. CDR3 protein: CASSLQGSGANVLTF. In DNA form, the CDR3 reads TGCGCCAGCAGCTTACAGGGCTCTGGGGCCAACGTCCTGACTTTC. Variable domain in full (rest from reference TRBV5-1 and TRBJ2-6): KAGVTQTPRYLIKTRGQQVTLSCSPISGHRSVSWYQQTPGQGLQFLFEYFSETQRNKGNFPGRFSGRQFSNSRSEMNVSTLELGDSALYLCASSLQGSGANVLTFGAGSRLTVL.

The V and J genes are TRBV28 and TRBJ1-2; no clear D gene. Germline V gene sequence: CDR1 MDHEN, CDR2 SYDVKM. The CDR3 loop spans 15 amino acids. V was clipped by 1 base and J by 2 bases, with 11 bases between them. The CDR3 coding sequence is TGTGCCAGCAGTTTATCGTCGGGGTCGAACTATGGCTACACCTTC. Its translation is CASSLSSGSNYGYTF.

CDR3 nucleotide sequence: TGCAGTGCTAGTTTGGGCAGGACGGGGGTAGAGACCCAGTACTTC. Its protein product is CSASLGRTGVETQYF. This chain uses TRBV20-1 with TRBJ2-5; a weak D match, TRBD2 (6 bases). V dropped 3 bases and J dropped 4 bases, with 18 bases sitting between them. Germline loops: CDR1 DFQATT, CDR2 SNEGSKA (reference sequence). The CDR3 contains 15 residues.